This T cell receptor beta chain originates from a study of blood T cell repertoires in COVID-19. Data came from immunoSEQ multiplex PCR; TCRdb stores just in-frame clones and leaves some out. Of about 170,000 clones listed, roughly 84% are singletons. The germline CDR1 and CDR2 sequences are KGHSH and LQKENI. V was pared by 6 bases and J by 7 bases, with 15 bases of the junction left unmatched. There are 15 residues in the CDR3. The TCR sequence derives from a man in his fifties with active or convalescent COVID-19. V gene TRBV18 combines with J gene TRBJ2-7, with 7 nucleotides matching TRBD2. The sequencing sample was made of peripheral blood. CDR3 sequence (DNA): TGTGCCAGCTCTCCCGAGGTCGGGGGGTCAAAGGAGCAGTACTTC. Its translation is CASSPEVGGSKEQYF.